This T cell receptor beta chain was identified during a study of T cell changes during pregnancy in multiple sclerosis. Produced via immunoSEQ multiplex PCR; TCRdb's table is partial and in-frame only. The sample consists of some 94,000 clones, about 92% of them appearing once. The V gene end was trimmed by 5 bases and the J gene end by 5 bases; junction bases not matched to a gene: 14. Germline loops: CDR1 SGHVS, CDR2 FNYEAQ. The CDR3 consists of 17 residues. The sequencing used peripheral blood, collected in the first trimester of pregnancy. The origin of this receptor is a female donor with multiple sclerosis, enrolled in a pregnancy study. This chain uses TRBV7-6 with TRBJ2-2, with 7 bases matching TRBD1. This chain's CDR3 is CASSRAQTGTATGELFF. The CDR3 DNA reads TGTGCCAGCAGCCGCGCCCAAACCGGGACAGCTACCGGGGAGCTGTTTTTT.